The 26 T cell receptor beta chains presented below share a single source sample, sequenced in a study of shared clonotypes between healthy human individuals. Sequenced by immunoSEQ multiplex PCR; TCRdb stores in-frame clones only, minus some. The sample carries about 360,000 clones, 70% to 75% recorded once. The source material was memory CD4+ T cells sorted from blood. Subset reported: CD45RA-negative fraction. The origin of the receptors is a young man in good health.

This sequence joins TRBV5-1 and TRBJ2-6; D might be TRBD1 (6 bases). The CDR3 is made up of 16 amino acids. Germline CDR1 reads SGHRS; CDR2 reads YFSETQ. The ends were cut back, 2 bases at V and 0 bases at J, with 9 bases in the middle. CDR3: CASSFTGSSGANVLTF. CDR3 bases: TGCGCCAGCAGCTTCACAGGGTCCTCTGGGGCCAACGTCCTGACTTTC.

The CDR3 DNA is TGTGCCAGCAGCCCGGGGTTGCAAGAGACCCAGTACTTC. Translating gives CASSPGLQETQYF. The chain couples TRBV11-2 to TRBJ2-5; perhaps TRBD2 as D (5 bases). Germline assignment: CDR1 SGHAT and CDR2 FQNNGV. Deletions cut 5 bases from V and 2 bases from J, with 9 bases between. CDR3 length: 13 residues. Complete variable domain (other parts from reference TRBV11-2 and TRBJ2-5): EAGVAQSPRYKIIEKRQSVAFWCNPISGHATLYWYQQILGQGPKLLIQFQNNGVVDDSQLPKDRFSAERLKGVDSTLKIQPAKLEDSAVYLCASSPGLQETQYFGPGTRLLVL.

This clone was seen more than once but under ten times. The V call is TRBV6-5, the J call TRBJ1-5, with D possibly being TRBD1 (6 bases). Trimming removed 0 bases from V and 4 bases from J, with 7 bases in between. The CDR3 contains 14 residues. Germline V lookup: CDR1 MNHEY, CDR2 SVGAGI. CDR3 DNA sequence: TGTGCCAGCAGTTACTCCGACAGGAATCAGCCCCAGCATTTT. Amino acids: CASSYSDRNQPQHF.

This chain joins TRBV6-5 and TRBJ2-7; D uncertain. V was trimmed by 7 bases and J by 3 bases, leaving 16 bases between them. Per the germline V gene, CDR1 is MNHEY and CDR2 is SVGAGI. The CDR3 is made up of 14 amino acids. The CDR3: CASTQVSRHYEQYF. CDR3 nucleotide sequence: TGTGCCAGCACTCAGGTTAGCAGGCACTACGAGCAGTACTTC.

The rearrangement joins TRBV28 to TRBJ2-3; D may correspond to TRBD1 or TRBD2 (5 bases each). The V end lost 7 bases, the J end lost 7 bases, and 21 bases lay between the germline ends. This CDR3 has 15 amino acids. Germline CDR1 and CDR2: MDHEN and SYDVKM. The CDR3 nucleotides read TGTGCCAGCATCCCCCGGAGCGAGGGGCCTCATACGCAGTATTTT. Translating it yields CASIPRSEGPHTQYF.

V usage is TRBV4-1 and J usage is TRBJ1-5, with D possibly matching TRBD1 (6 bases). V gave up 0 bases and J gave up 1 base, with 16 bases separating them. This CDR3 spans 18 amino acids. Per germline, CDR1 MGHRA and CDR2 YSYEKL. The CDR3 DNA sequence: TGCGCCAGCAGCCAAGAAGGGCATTCCACAGGGAGCAATCAGCCCCAGCATTTT. Translating it yields CASSQEGHSTGSNQPQHF.

This clone was seen a few times. CDR3 sequence: CASSPTLGGYDEQYF. The CDR3 nucleotides read TGTGCCAGCAGCCCGACCTTGGGAGGGTACGACGAGCAGTACTTC. The chain combines TRBV11-2 with TRBJ2-7; 7 nucleotides line up with TRBD2. Germline-derived CDR1 and CDR2 are SGHAT and FQNNGV. The V gene end was trimmed by 5 bases and the J gene end by 5 bases; junction bases not matched to a gene: 12. The CDR3 covers 15 residues.

This clone occurred many times. The rearrangement links TRBV4-3 to TRBJ2-1, with TRBD2 matching over 10 bases. The junction had 6 bases not matched to a gene; V was cut back by 0 bases and J by 4 bases. The CDR3 has 17 residues. Germline lookup yields CDR1 LGHNA and CDR2 YSLEER. The CDR3 DNA sequence: TGCGCCAGCAGCCAAGATCTGGCGACTAGCGGGTACAATGAGCAGTTCTTC. It translates to CASSQDLATSGYNEQFF.

The chain uses TRBV18 and TRBJ1-5; possible D gene TRBD1, 5 bases. The CDR3 extends over 14 amino acids. Germline V gene data show CDR1 as KGHSH and CDR2 as LQKENI. The germline V and J ends were trimmed by 3 bases and 4 bases, with 10 bases remaining between them. The CDR3: CASSPRDGNQPQHF. DNA of the CDR3: TGTGCCAGCTCACCCCGGGACGGTAATCAGCCCCAGCATTTT.

The chain joins TRBV6-4 to TRBJ2-2; no reliable D call. The germline V and J ends were trimmed by 9 bases and 1 base, with 9 bases remaining between them. From germline, CDR1 is MRHNA and CDR2 SNTAGT. This CDR3 is 13 amino acids long. The CDR3 DNA reads as TGTGCCAGACTTACCGGGAACACCGGGGAGCTGTTTTTT. This sequence encodes CARLTGNTGELFF.

This chain links TRBV18 with TRBJ1-4, with a tentative D call TRBD1 (5 bases). The V and J ends lost 0 bases and 5 bases respectively, with 25 bases between them. Germline CDR1 KGHSH, CDR2 LQKENI. The CDR3 contains 20 residues. CDR3 DNA: TGTGCCAGCTCACCACCGATGCGACAGACCTCCGGCGCCGAAAATGAAAAACTGTTTTTT. It translates to CASSPPMRQTSGAENEKLFF.

Only a few counts were recorded for this clone. V and J are TRBV11-2 and TRBJ2-5, with 9 nucleotides matching TRBD1. This CDR3 is built from 16 residues. Losses at the gene ends were 7 bases for V and 5 bases for J; bases not matched to a gene: 14. Germline V lookup: CDR1 SGHAT, CDR2 FQNNGV. Here the CDR3 DNA reads TGTGCCAGCACGGGACAGGGTGGGTTGGGTGTCGAGACCCAGTACTTC. Translating gives CASTGQGGLGVETQYF.

In regard to this clone: This sequence is one base from a far larger clone and is likely a read error. V usage is TRBV6-1 and J usage is TRBJ2-7; D remains ambiguous. CDR3 size: 14 residues. Germline CDR1 is MNHNS and CDR2 is SASEGT. CDR3 bases: TGTGCCAGCAGTACGCAGGTGGGAACCTACGGGCAGTACTTC. It encodes CASSTQVGTYGQYF.

This clone was picked up one time. The chain is built from TRBV29-1 and TRBJ2-5, with D perhaps TRBD2 (6 bases). This CDR3 has 12 residues. The V gene lost 4 bases and the J gene lost 3 bases, with 9 bases spanning the gap. Germline CDR1 reads SQVTM; CDR2 reads ANQGSEA. The CDR3 reads CSVVTGEETQYF. CDR3 bases: TGCAGCGTTGTTACGGGGGAAGAGACCCAGTACTTC.

The V gene is TRBV9, the J gene TRBJ2-5; 11 nucleotides line up with TRBD2. V lost 4 bases, J lost 5 bases, and 10 bases stayed unmatched. There are 16 residues in the CDR3. Germline loops: CDR1 SGDLS, CDR2 YYNGEE. CDR3 sequence reads: CASSLPGLAEGETQYF. Written as DNA, the CDR3 is TGTGCCAGCAGCTTACCGGGACTAGCGGAGGGGGAGACCCAGTACTTC.

The chain uses TRBV6-6 and TRBJ1-2; possibly TRBD1 for D (6 bases). Per germline, CDR1 MNHNY and CDR2 SVGAGI (reference sequence). With 0 bases removed from V and 1 base from J, the gap between germline ends came to 9 bases. The CDR3 is 15 amino acids. CDR3 coding DNA: TGTGCCAGCAGTTACTCGGACAGCCTTAACTATGGCTACACCTTC. This sequence encodes CASSYSDSLNYGYTF.

Details on this clone: Other DNA sequences in this specimen translate into the identical CDR3. This CDR3 is CASSRTGNTEAFF. CDR3 in DNA: TGTGCCAGCAGCAGGACAGGTAACACTGAAGCTTTCTTT. The V and J genes are TRBV5-5 and TRBJ1-1; 7 bases are shared with TRBD1. The CDR3 sequence is 13 residues long. Germline assignment: CDR1 SGHKS and CDR2 YYEKEE (reference sequence). Trimming removed 4 bases from V and 2 bases from J; junction bases left unmatched: 2.

V usage is TRBV7-7 and J usage is TRBJ2-1; 14 bases fit TRBD2. This CDR3 is built from 14 residues. Germline V gene sequence: CDR1 SSHAT, CDR2 FNYEAQ (reference sequence). Losses at the gene ends were 4 bases for V and 13 bases for J; bases not matched to a gene: 6. This chain's CDR3 is CASSSGTSGGSQFF. The CDR3 DNA is TGTGCCAGCAGCTCCGGGACTAGCGGGGGATCTCAGTTCTTC. Full variable domain (rest looked up from reference TRBV7-7 and TRBJ2-1): GAGVSQSPRYKVTKRGQDVTLRCDPISSHATLYWYQQALGQGPEFLTYFNYEAQPDKSGLPSDRFSAERPEGSISTLTIQRTEQRDSAMYRCASSSGTSGGSQFFGPGTRLTVL.

The gene calls are TRBV6-5 and TRBJ2-1, with no clear D. V shed 3 bases and J shed 9 bases, with 12 bases lying between them. Germline V gene sequence: CDR1 MNHEY, CDR2 SVGAGI. The CDR3 runs to 13 residues. The CDR3 loop is CASSYEVQAEQFF. DNA of the CDR3: TGTGCCAGCAGTTATGAGGTCCAGGCTGAGCAGTTCTTC.

CDR3 coding DNA: TGCGCCAGCAGCCAAGTGGTCTTCGGGACAGGGGGAATTTTTGGGAATGAAAAACTGTTTTTT. Its protein product is CASSQVVFGTGGIFGNEKLFF. V usage is TRBV4-3 and J usage is TRBJ1-4; 11 bases are a match to TRBD1. This CDR3 comprises 21 residues. Germline CDR1 reads LGHNA; CDR2 reads YSLEER. Unmatched junction bases numbered 18, after V lost 1 base and J lost 5 bases.

V usage is TRBV30 and J usage is TRBJ1-6; TRBD1 matches 8 bases. The CDR3 sequence is 14 residues long. Trimming cost V 0 bases and J 7 bases; bases outside gene matches: 2. The germline gives CDR1 GTSNPN, CDR2 SVGIG (reference sequence). The CDR3, as DNA: TGTGCCTGGAGTGTAGACAGGGGCAATTCACCCCTCCACTTT. Translated: CAWSVDRGNSPLHF.

The rearrangement joins TRBV6-6 to TRBJ1-2, with 9 bases matching TRBD1. This CDR3 contains 16 residues. The junction had 10 bases not matched to a gene; V was cut back by 4 bases and J by 4 bases. Germline lookup yields CDR1 MNHNY and CDR2 SVGAGI (reference sequence). The CDR3 nucleotides read TGTGCCAGCAGTTTAGCGGGACAGGGATATCCCTATGGCTACACCTTC. Amino acids: CASSLAGQGYPYGYTF.

Regarding this clone: The identical CDR3 is also encoded by other nucleotide sequences in the sample. The chain recombines TRBV6-1 with TRBJ1-5; no firm D call. The CDR3 sequence is 12 residues long. Trimming took 5 bases from V and 4 from J, leaving 6 bases between them. Germline V lookup: CDR1 MNHNS, CDR2 SASEGT. CDR3 region: CASSTHNQPQHF. CDR3 in DNA: TGTGCCAGCAGTACACATAATCAGCCCCAGCATTTT.

The chain employs TRBV11-2 and TRBJ2-7; D gene uncertain. Germline V gives CDR1 SGHAT, CDR2 FQNNGV. The V and J ends lost 5 bases and 5 bases respectively, with 16 bases between them. The CDR3 contains 14 residues. CDR3 sequence (DNA): TGTGCCAGCAGCCCCCAAGGGATGGGCGACGAGCAGTACTTC. It codes for CASSPQGMGDEQYF.

The rearrangement joins TRBV2 to TRBJ2-1, with D maybe TRBD2 (5 bases). The CDR3 loop spans 12 amino acids. Germline V gene sequence: CDR1 SNHLY, CDR2 FYNNEI. Trimming cost V 4 bases and J 10 bases, with 11 bases left between them. CDR3 in amino acids: CASSVGWEEQFF. The CDR3, as DNA: TGTGCCAGCAGTGTCGGATGGGAGGAGCAGTTCTTC.

The chain is built from TRBV6-5 and TRBJ2-7; D call uncertain. Germline-derived CDR1 and CDR2 are MNHEY and SVGAGI. CDR3 size: 12 residues. The V and J ends lost 2 bases and 12 bases respectively, with 14 bases between them. Here the CDR3 DNA reads TGTGCCAGCAGTTACCCCGACGAGCGACTGTACTTC. It is translated as CASSYPDERLYF.